These 32 T cell receptor beta chains originate from one sample sequenced in a study of CD8 T cells in ankylosing spondylitis. One entry per CDR3 protein, called by TCRdb with MiXCR from the 5' RACE reads. This sample has a few hundred thousand distinct CDR3 sequences, with about 10% found just once. The sequencing input was blood, either unsorted or a sorted T cell fraction (not recorded which). These receptor sequences come from a male donor with ankylosing spondylitis or in good health (not recorded which).

This clonotype was detected many times. V and J are TRBV5-1 and TRBJ2-3; 7 nucleotides align to TRBD2. The CDR3 covers 16 residues. Per the germline V gene, CDR1 is SGHRS and CDR2 is YFSETQ. The V gene end was trimmed by 0 bases and the J gene end by 2 bases; junction bases not matched to a gene: 6. The CDR3 nucleotides are TGCGCCAGCAGCTTGGCGCCAGCGGGGATCACAGATACGCAGTATTTT. Residues: CASSLAPAGITDTQYF. Full variable domain (remainder filled in from reference TRBV5-1 and TRBJ2-3): KAGVTQTPRYLIKTRGQQVTLSCSPISGHRSVSWYQQTPGQGLQFLFEYFSETQRNKGNFPGRFSGRQFSNSRSEMNVSTLELGDSALYLCASSLAPAGITDTQYFGPGTRLTVL.

Ten or more counts support this clonotype. The chain employs TRBV12-3 or TRBV12-4 and TRBJ2-5, with TRBD2 as a possible D gene (5 bases). CDR3 length: 13 amino acids. Trimming shortened V by 5 bases and J by 5 bases, and 12 bases separated the two germline ends. For the CDR3, the DNA is TGTGCCAGCAGTCCGGACTTTCAGGAGACCCAGTACTTC. Amino acid sequence: CASSPDFQETQYF.

This clonotype was counted at least ten times. The chain is built from TRBV7-2 and TRBJ2-3; D is possibly TRBD1 or TRBD2 (5 bases each). Trimming stripped 6 bases from V and 2 bases from J, with 12 bases between. The CDR3 spans 14 residues. The germline CDR1 and CDR2 sequences are SGHTA and FQGNSA. CDR3 sequence: CASRFPGTTDTQYF. The CDR3 bases are TGTGCCAGCAGGTTTCCCGGGACCACAGATACGCAGTATTTT.

This chain joins TRBV25-1 and TRBJ2-6; D is undetermined. Germline-derived CDR1 and CDR2 are MGHDK and SYGVNS. The ends were cut back, 11 bases at V and 13 bases at J, with 27 bases in the middle. The CDR3 contains 15 residues. Written as DNA, the CDR3 is TGTGCCTCCGGTCACATAGAGTCTGGTCGTCAAGTCCTGACTTTC. It translates to CASGHIESGRQVLTF.

This clonotype showed up many times. V is TRBV5-1 and J is TRBJ2-3, with 11 nucleotides matching TRBD2. The CDR3 totals 19 residues. V was pared by 0 bases and J by 6 bases, with 15 bases of the junction left unmatched. Germline-derived CDR1 and CDR2 are SGHRS and YFSETQ. The CDR3 DNA reads as TGCGCCAGCAGCTTGGATTCGGCTAGCGGGGGGACTTCGGTGGATACGCAGTATTTT. This translates into CASSLDSASGGTSVDTQYF.

This clonotype was seen many times. The chain couples TRBV5-5 to TRBJ2-3; 8 nucleotides align to TRBD1. The ends lost 3 bases at V and 6 bases at J; junction bases unmatched: 6. From germline, CDR1 is SGHKS and CDR2 YYEKEE (reference sequence). The CDR3 runs to 14 residues. As DNA, the CDR3 is TGTGCCAGCAGCTCCGGACAGGGTTTGGATACGCAGTATTTT. Protein product: CASSSGQGLDTQYF.

This chain joins TRBV7-2 and TRBJ2-3; D not resolved. V lost 5 bases to trimming and J lost 3 bases, with 18 bases between them. From germline, CDR1 is SGHTA and CDR2 FQGNSA. The CDR3 covers 16 residues. The CDR3 DNA follows: TGTGCCAGCAGCCGGGTTTTGATTTTTGGGACAGATACGCAGTATTTT. Protein: CASSRVLIFGTDTQYF.

This chain uses TRBV5-1 with TRBJ1-1; D unclear. The CDR3 sequence is 14 residues long. Deletions cut 2 bases from V and 4 bases from J, with 12 bases between. Germline V gene sequence: CDR1 SGHRS, CDR2 YFSETQ. CDR3 residues: CASSFSGQTTEAFF. CDR3 bases: TGCGCCAGCAGCTTCTCAGGCCAAACCACTGAAGCTTTCTTT.

The chain is built from TRBV11-1 and TRBJ2-7; D unclear. V was pared by 2 bases and J by 1 base, with 6 bases between. CDR3 length equals 13 residues. Germline lookup yields CDR1 SGHAT and CDR2 FQDESV (reference sequence). In DNA, the CDR3 is TGTGCCAGCAGCTTACAGGTGTCCTACGAGCAGTACTTC. It yields the protein CASSLQVSYEQYF.

This clonotype was seen at least ten times. V usage is TRBV5-4 and J usage is TRBJ2-1, with D perhaps TRBD2 (6 bases). Germline loops: CDR1 SGHNT, CDR2 YYREEE (reference sequence). V was clipped by 4 bases and J by 6 bases, with 20 bases between them. CDR3 length: 16 residues. This chain's CDR3 is CASSPQFREILNEQFF. CDR3 DNA sequence: TGTGCCAGCAGCCCCCAGTTCCGGGAGATTCTCAATGAGCAGTTCTTC.

This clonotype was seen repeatedly, ten times or more. This chain joins TRBV29-1 and TRBJ1-1; D is undetermined. The CDR3 has 12 residues. Germline V gives CDR1 SQVTM, CDR2 ANQGSEA. Deletions cut 3 bases from V and 0 bases from J, with 5 bases between. For the CDR3, the DNA is TGCAGCGTTGATAATGTGAACACTGAAGCTTTCTTT. Its protein product is CSVDNVNTEAFF.

The chain employs TRBV19 and TRBJ2-7, with 8 bases identical to TRBD2. Trimming at V came to 5 bases and at J to 0 bases, leaving 3 bases not matched to a gene. Germline V lookup: CDR1 LNHDA, CDR2 SQIVND (reference sequence). CDR3 length equals 14 residues. The CDR3 reads CASSGGTSSYEQYF. CDR3 DNA: TGTGCCAGTAGTGGTGGGACTAGCTCCTACGAGCAGTACTTC.

At least ten counts were recorded for this clonotype. The chain has TRBV10-3 and TRBJ1-2, with TRBD1 as a possible D gene (5 bases). Per the germline V gene, CDR1 is ENHRY and CDR2 is SYGVKD. CDR3 length: 14 amino acids. V was cut by 7 bases and J by 2 bases, with 14 bases left in between. CDR3 region: CAIKAGWDNYGYTF. CDR3 in DNA: TGTGCCATCAAGGCAGGGTGGGACAACTATGGCTACACCTTC.

The chain has TRBV6-1 and TRBJ2-7, with D hard to call. V dropped 8 bases and J dropped 2 bases, with 7 bases sitting between them. The V gene's germline CDR1 is MNHNS and CDR2 SASEGT. The CDR3 covers 11 residues. CDR3 residues: CASRRTYEQYF. The CDR3 DNA follows: TGTGCCAGCCGACGGACCTACGAGCAGTACTTC.

This chain links TRBV20-1 with TRBJ2-1, with 11 bases fitting TRBD2. CDR3 length: 13 amino acids. V trimming: 5 bases; J trimming: 8 bases; junction bases outside the gene matches: 5. The germline CDR1 and CDR2 sequences are DFQATT and SNEGSKA (reference sequence). The CDR3: CSAGGLAVDEQFF. For the CDR3, the DNA is TGCAGTGCTGGGGGACTAGCGGTCGATGAGCAGTTCTTC.

This clonotype was seen ten or more times. The chain employs TRBV5-1 and TRBJ2-7; D is possibly TRBD1 or TRBD2 (6 bases each). V lost 0 bases, J lost 4 bases, and 17 bases lay in between. The CDR3 covers 16 residues. Germline-derived CDR1 and CDR2 are SGHRS and YFSETQ. The CDR3 nucleotides read TGCGCCAGCAGCTTGGCCCCTTCAGGGGCGGGGTACGAGCAGTACTTC. Amino acid sequence: CASSLAPSGAGYEQYF.

This sequence joins TRBV6-2 or TRBV6-3 and TRBJ1-5; 12 nucleotides agree with TRBD1. Unmatched junction bases numbered 7, after V lost 6 bases and J lost 1 base. CDR3 size: 17 residues. From germline, CDR1 is MNHEY and CDR2 SVGEGT. The CDR3 reads CASSRGQGAGSNQPQHF. For the CDR3, the DNA is TGTGCCAGCAGCCGGGGACAGGGGGCGGGAAGCAATCAGCCCCAGCATTTT.

Ten or more counts support this clonotype. This chain links TRBV10-3 with TRBJ2-7, with 8 bases fitting TRBD2. The CDR3 is 12 residues long. Germline V gene sequence: CDR1 ENHRY, CDR2 SYGVKD. V trimming: 2 bases; J trimming: 12 bases; junction bases outside the gene matches: 6. This CDR3 is CAISEARGGTYF. The CDR3, as DNA: TGTGCCATCAGTGAGGCCCGGGGGGGGACGTACTTC.

This clonotype was counted ten times or more. The chain employs TRBV3-1 and TRBJ2-2; the D is unclear. The V end lost 1 base, the J end lost 4 bases, and 7 bases lay between the germline ends. The V gene's germline CDR1 is LGHDT and CDR2 YNNKEL (reference sequence). CDR3 length: 14 amino acids. CDR3 DNA: TGTGCCAGCAGCCAAGCCCAAGGCACCGGGGAGCTGTTTTTT. It codes for CASSQAQGTGELFF.

The table lists this clonotype with many counts. This sequence joins TRBV20-1 and TRBJ2-5; 9 bases agree with TRBD2. After removal of 5 bases from V and 4 bases from J, the junction contained 5 bases not matched to a gene. The CDR3 length is 13 residues. Germline V lookup: CDR1 DFQATT, CDR2 SNEGSKA (reference sequence). CDR3 DNA: TGCAGTGCTGACCCACTAGCGGGAGAGACCCAGTACTTC. Translating it yields CSADPLAGETQYF.

This clonotype was found many times. The chain joins TRBV6-4 to TRBJ2-2, with TRBD1 identical over 8 bases. The CDR3 loop spans 16 amino acids. The germline gives CDR1 MRHNA, CDR2 SNTAGT. J lost 3 bases, V lost 2 bases, and 5 bases had no gene match. CDR3: CASSDGSGGDTGELFF. The CDR3 nucleotides are TGTGCCAGCAGTGACGGATCAGGGGGCGACACCGGGGAGCTGTTTTTT.

V gene TRBV2 combines with J gene TRBJ2-2, with unresolved D. Trimming left V 8 bases short and J 6 bases short, with 13 bases between. The germline gives CDR1 SNHLY, CDR2 FYNNEI. The CDR3 has 13 residues. CDR3 nucleotides: TGTGCCAGCCTAATAGGGCGCCCCGGGGAGCTGTTTTTT. Translating it yields CASLIGRPGELFF.

This clonotype was picked up a small number of times. The V call is TRBV20-1, the J call TRBJ2-5, with 7 nucleotides matching TRBD1. The CDR3 totals 14 residues. The trim removed 3 bases at V and 5 bases at J, leaving 9 bases unmatched. The germline CDR1 and CDR2 sequences are DFQATT and SNEGSKA (reference sequence). The CDR3 DNA follows: TGCAGTGCTAGCCCCTTGACAGGGCTGGAGACCCAGTACTTC. This gives the protein CSASPLTGLETQYF.

This clonotype was detected ten times or more. This chain links TRBV7-8 with TRBJ2-5, with TRBD2 matching 8 bases. The CDR3 has 15 amino acids. Germline assignment: CDR1 SGHVS and CDR2 FQNEAQ. Trimming cost V 5 bases and J 5 bases; bases outside gene matches: 10. This chain's CDR3 is CASSREWTSSETQYF. The DNA of the CDR3 is TGTGCCAGCAGCCGAGAATGGACTAGCTCGGAGACCCAGTACTTC.

In this sample, this clonotype turned up many times. The chain has TRBV5-1 and TRBJ2-5; 7 nucleotides match TRBD1. This CDR3 region has 14 residues. CDR1 is SGHRS and CDR2 is YFSETQ in the germline V gene. Trimming at V came to 4 bases and at J to 2 bases, leaving 5 bases not matched to a gene. The CDR3 spells CASSLGTAQETQYF. The DNA for the CDR3 is TGCGCCAGCAGCCTAGGGACAGCTCAAGAGACCCAGTACTTC.

This clonotype was detected ten times or more. The chain carries TRBV20-1 and TRBJ2-2; 9 positions match TRBD1. This CDR3 comprises 14 residues. Trimming at V came to 2 bases and at J to 5 bases, leaving 3 bases not matched to a gene. Germline values: CDR1 DFQATT, CDR2 SNEGSKA (reference sequence). CDR3 coding DNA: TGCAGTGCTAGACCCGGGACAGGGACCGGGGAGCTGTTTTTT. It yields the protein CSARPGTGTGELFF.

The chain couples TRBV9 to TRBJ2-2; TRBD2 is a possible D gene (5 bases). CDR1 and CDR2 from the germline V gene are SGDLS and YYNGEE. This CDR3 has 16 amino acids. V was cut by 0 bases and J by 0 bases, with 9 bases left in between. CDR3 loop: CASSVGPGSNTGELFF. The CDR3 DNA is TGTGCCAGCAGCGTAGGGCCGGGATCGAACACCGGGGAGCTGTTTTTT.

This clonotype was observed many times. The V gene is TRBV12-3 or TRBV12-4, the J gene TRBJ2-2; TRBD1 might be the D (5 bases). V lost 7 bases, J lost 5 bases, and 11 bases lay in between. This CDR3 is 13 amino acids long. Written as DNA, the CDR3 is TGTGCCAGCACCAGGAAGGGGACCGGGGAGCTGTTTTTT. Encoded protein: CASTRKGTGELFF.

This clonotype was seen repeatedly, ten times or more. The genes are TRBV20-1 and TRBJ2-7; 9 bases align to TRBD1. CDR1 and CDR2 from the germline V gene are DFQATT and SNEGSKA (reference sequence). The J segment lost 6 bases and the V segment lost 6 bases, leaving 12 bases of the junction unmatched. The length of the CDR3 is 14 residues. CDR3 loop: CSAPDGTGISEQYF. CDR3 coding DNA: TGCAGTGCCCCAGATGGGACAGGGATCTCCGAGCAGTACTTC.

This clonotype was counted between two and nine times. The rearrangement links TRBV14 to TRBJ2-7, with 9 bases that match TRBD1. CDR1 SGHDN and CDR2 FVKESK come from the germline V gene. The J segment lost 3 bases and the V segment lost 1 base, leaving 4 bases of the junction unmatched. The CDR3 length is 15 residues. CDR3 sequence reads: CASSQVQGAIYEQYF. Here the CDR3 DNA reads TGTGCCAGCAGCCAAGTACAGGGGGCTATCTACGAGCAGTACTTC.

The table lists this clonotype with a few counts. The rearrangement links TRBV14 to TRBJ2-7; TRBD2 agrees at 13 bases. Germline V lookup: CDR1 SGHDN, CDR2 FVKESK. The CDR3 runs to 16 residues. V shed 4 bases, J shed 4 bases, and the junction held 7 bases outside the gene matches. The CDR3 DNA follows: TGTGCCAGCAGCCGCCGCGGACTAGCGGGAGTATACGAGCAGTACTTC. It specifies CASSRRGLAGVYEQYF.

The sample holds many counts of this clonotype. The gene calls are TRBV20-1 and TRBJ2-3; D is unclear. The V end lost 3 bases, the J end lost 1 base, and 8 bases lay between the germline ends. The CDR3 has 13 amino acids. Per the germline V gene, CDR1 is DFQATT and CDR2 is SNEGSKA (reference sequence). CDR3: CSARADRTDTQYF. CDR3 DNA: TGCAGTGCTAGGGCGGACCGCACAGATACGCAGTATTTT.